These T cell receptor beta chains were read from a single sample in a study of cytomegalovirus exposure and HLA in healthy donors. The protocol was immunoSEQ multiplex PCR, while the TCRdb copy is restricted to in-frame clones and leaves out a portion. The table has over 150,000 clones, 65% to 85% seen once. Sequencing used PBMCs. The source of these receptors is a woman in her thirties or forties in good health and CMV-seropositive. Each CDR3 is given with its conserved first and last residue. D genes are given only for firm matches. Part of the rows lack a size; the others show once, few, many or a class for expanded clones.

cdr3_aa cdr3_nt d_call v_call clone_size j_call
CASIRGQGVQTEAFF TGTGCCAGCATCCGGGGACAGGGGGTACAGACTGAAGCTTTCTTT TRBD1 TRBV5-4 once TRBJ1-1
CASSLIGGSYNEQFF TGTGCCAGCAGCCTAATCGGGGGTTCCTACAATGAGCAGTTCTTC - TRBV28 - TRBJ2-1
CASSSLPLTSGRSDTQYF TGTGCCAGCAGCTCCCTACCCTTAACTAGCGGGAGATCAGATACGCAGTATTTT TRBD2 TRBV7-9 - TRBJ2-3
CASSAMLGYNEQFF TGTGCCAGCAGCGCAATGCTAGGCTACAATGAGCAGTTCTTC - TRBV9 once TRBJ2-1
CASSQSMQGASYEQYF TGTGCCAGCAGCCAATCGATGCAGGGGGCCTCATACGAGCAGTACTTC TRBD1 TRBV4-2 - TRBJ2-7
CASSLALGGPYNEQFF TGCGCCAGCAGCTTAGCCCTAGGAGGGCCCTACAATGAGCAGTTCTTC - TRBV4-1 - TRBJ2-1
CASSPAGPSSYNEQFF TGTGCCAGCTCACCAGCGGGGCCGAGCTCCTACAATGAGCAGTTCTTC - TRBV18 - TRBJ2-1
CASSENALAGSAYNEQFF TGTGCCAGCAGCGAGAATGCTTTAGCGGGAAGCGCCTACAATGAGCAGTTCTTC TRBD2 TRBV14 - TRBJ2-1
CASSPTGNTEAFF TGTGCCAGCAGCCCGACAGGGAACACTGAAGCTTTCTTT - TRBV2 few TRBJ1-1
CSVRTGGSTEAFF TGCAGCGTTCGAACAGGGGGCAGTACGGAAGCTTTCTTT TRBD1 TRBV29-1 - TRBJ1-1
CASSIAAKTGTSTDTQYF TGTGCCAGTAGTATAGCGGCAAAGACAGGAACGAGCACAGATACGCAGTATTTT - TRBV19 - TRBJ2-3
CASSLGGEKVAEAFF TGTGCCAGCAGTTTGGGGGGAGAGAAGGTCGCTGAAGCTTTCTTT - TRBV28 - TRBJ1-1
CASSLGGGKETQYF TGCGCCAGCAGCTTGGGAGGCGGAAAAGAGACCCAGTACTTC - TRBV5-1 few TRBJ2-5
CASSPRTGGGPEETQYF TGTGCCAGTAGTCCCCGGACAGGGGGCGGCCCCGAAGAGACCCAGTACTTC TRBD1 TRBV19 - TRBJ2-5
CASSFQGLAGTSDTQYF TGTGCCAGTAGTTTCCAGGGACTAGCGGGAACCTCAGATACGCAGTATTTT TRBD2 TRBV19 - TRBJ2-3
CASSLDRDRASREQYF TGTGCCAGCAGCTTGGACCGGGACAGGGCTTCCCGCGAGCAGTACTTC TRBD1 TRBV5-4 - TRBJ2-7